Sequencing of this T cell receptor beta chain was carried out in a study of control samples from healthy donors and cancer patients. Measured with immunoSEQ multiplex PCR; TCRdb has only the in-frame clones, and not every one. The sample records roughly 120,000 clones, 90% to 95% being singletons. Unmatched junction bases numbered 8, after V lost 4 bases and J lost 3 bases. Germline V CDR1 and CDR2: SGHTA, FQGNSA. This CDR3 region has 15 residues. The chain links TRBV7-2 to TRBJ2-7; 8 bases fit TRBD2. This receptor was obtained from a woman under 30 in good health. The sequenced sample consisted of blood. CDR3 sequence (DNA): TGTGCCAGCAGCTCCCAGCCGGGGGGGATCTACGAGCAGTACTTC. This encodes CASSSQPGGIYEQYF. Full variable domain (outside the CDR3, taken from reference TRBV7-2 and TRBJ2-7): GAGVSQSPSNKVTEKGKDVELRCDPISGHTALYWYRQSLGQGLEFLIYFQGNSAPDKSGLPSDRFSAERTGGSVSTLTIQRTQQEDSAVYLCASSSQPGGIYEQYFGPGTRLTVT.